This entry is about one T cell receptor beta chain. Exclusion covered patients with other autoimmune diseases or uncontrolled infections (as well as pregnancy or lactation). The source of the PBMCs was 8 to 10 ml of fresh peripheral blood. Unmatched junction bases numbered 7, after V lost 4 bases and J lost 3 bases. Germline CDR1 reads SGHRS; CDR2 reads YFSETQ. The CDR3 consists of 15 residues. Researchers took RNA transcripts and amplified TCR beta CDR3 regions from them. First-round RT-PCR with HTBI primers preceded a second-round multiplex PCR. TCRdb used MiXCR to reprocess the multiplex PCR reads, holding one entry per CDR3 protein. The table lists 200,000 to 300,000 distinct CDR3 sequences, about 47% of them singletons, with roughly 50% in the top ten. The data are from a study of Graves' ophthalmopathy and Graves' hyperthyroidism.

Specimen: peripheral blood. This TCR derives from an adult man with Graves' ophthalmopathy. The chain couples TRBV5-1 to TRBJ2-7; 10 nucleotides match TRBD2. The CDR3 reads CASSIGTSEVYEQYF. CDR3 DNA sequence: TGCGCCAGCAGCATAGGGACTAGCGAGGTCTACGAGCAGTACTTC.